This T cell receptor beta chain was identified in a study of PD-1 blockade in classical Hodgkin lymphoma. General study findings and limits: Baseline diversity was lower in partial responders and progressors than complete responders. By C4D1 there was a significant rise in CD4+ TCR diversity but not in CD8+ TCR diversity. Patients starting nivolumab under 1 year after ASCT were excluded.

Profiled with immunoSEQ multiplex PCR; TCRdb holds only in-frame clones, not every one. The sample holds just under 45,000 clones, around three fifths seen once. This clone showed up just a few times. Its specificity is unknown. Time point meaning: cycle 4 day 1 (C4D1), after 5 to 7 weeks of nivolumab. Every patient had relapsed following autologous stem cell transplantation, and cohorts differed in brentuximab vedotin exposure. This CDR3 contains 15 residues. The V end lost 6 bases, the J end lost 1 base, and 15 bases lay between the germline ends. CDR1 is SGHVS, CDR2 FQNEAQ, per germline. The chain recombines TRBV7-8 with TRBJ1-2; no clear D gene. The starting material was peripheral blood mononuclear cells (PBMCs), obtained before the fourth cycle of nivolumab. This receptor was identified in a human donor with classical Hodgkin lymphoma. The CDR3 loop is CASRSSETYNYGYTF. The CDR3 region has the DNA TGTGCCAGCAGGTCGTCAGAAACCTATAACTATGGCTACACCTTC.